Listed below are T cell receptor beta chains from one sample, sequenced in a study of regulatory T cells in long-lasting Graves disease. TCRdb recomputed calls from the multiplex PCR reads with MiXCR, one row per CDR3 protein. The sample shows about 310,000 distinct CDR3 sequences, 18% of them seen only once. The source material was peripheral blood mononuclear cells (PBMCs), sampled at new diagnosis, from a patient treated with antithyroid drugs. The receptor source for this set is a female donor with Graves disease. Both conserved end residues are part of each CDR3. Fields, in order: D gene, V gene, J gene, clone size, CDR3 protein, CDR3 DNA. A D gene is named only where the DNA matches it firmly. Only part of the rows carry a size: once, few, many, or a class if the clone is expanded.

>TRBD1|TRBV5-6|TRBJ1-1|NA
CASSLTRTGEAEAFF
TGTGCCAGCAGCTTGACTCGGACAGGGGAGGCTGAAGCTTTCTTT
>TRBD1|TRBV28|TRBJ2-1|many
CASSPGTGFNNEQFF
TGTGCCAGCAGTCCCGGGACAGGGTTTAACAATGAGCAGTTCTTC
>NA|TRBV5-6|TRBJ2-7|NA
CASSFLRRGSNYEQYF
TGTGCCAGCAGCTTCCTTAGACGTGGATCAAACTACGAGCAGTACTTC
>NA|TRBV7-2|TRBJ2-3|NA
CASSEPADTQYF
TGTGCCAGCAGCGAGCCCGCAGATACGCAGTATTTT
>NA|TRBV7-8|TRBJ2-6|many
CASSLKGANVLTF
TGTGCCAGCAGCTTAAAGGGGGCCAACGTCCTGACTTTC
>TRBD1|TRBV2|TRBJ2-5|many
CASRKQGAGETQYF
TGTGCCAGCAGAAAACAGGGGGCAGGGGAGACCCAGTACTTC
>NA|TRBV19|TRBJ2-5|many
CASGGSSGETQYF
TGTGCCAGCGGAGGGAGCTCGGGGGAGACCCAGTACTTC
>NA|TRBV11-2|TRBJ2-7|many
CASSPRLSGSYEQYF
TGTGCCAGCAGCCCCCGGCTCTCCGGGAGCTACGAGCAGTACTTC
>TRBD1|TRBV29-1|TRBJ2-2|many
CSARDSNTGELFF
TGCAGCGCCCGGGACAGCAACACCGGGGAGCTGTTTTTT
>TRBD1|TRBV4-1|TRBJ2-7|many
CASSQRTGTYEQYF
TGCGCCAGCAGCCAACGGACAGGAACCTACGAGCAGTACTTC
>NA|TRBV15|TRBJ2-1|NA
CATSDRYNEQFF
TGTGCCACCTCGGACAGATACAATGAGCAGTTCTTC
>NA|TRBV7-2|TRBJ2-7|many
CASSLGASSYEQYF
TGTGCCAGCAGCTTAGGGGCCAGCTCCTACGAGCAGTACTTC
>NA|TRBV28|TRBJ1-5|NA
CASSLGEGRGQPQHF
TGTGCCAGCAGTTTAGGCGAGGGCCGAGGACAGCCCCAGCATTTT
>TRBD1|TRBV7-8|TRBJ2-2|NA
CASSLGYRGNTGELFF
TGTGCCAGCAGCTTAGGATACAGGGGCAACACCGGGGAGCTGTTTTTT
>NA|TRBV10-2|TRBJ1-5|medium-sized
CASSEEVYPGYSNQPQHF
TGTGCCAGCAGTGAAGAGGTGTACCCGGGCTATAGCAATCAGCCCCAGCATTTT
>NA|TRBV6-1|TRBJ1-4|many
CASGRYGAPNEKLFF
TGTGCCAGCGGCCGTTACGGGGCACCTAATGAAAAACTGTTTTTT
>NA|TRBV7-6|TRBJ1-5|many
CASSLAQGQQPQHF
TGTGCCAGCAGCTTAGCGCAGGGGCAACAGCCCCAGCATTTT
>NA|TRBV12-3/TRBV12-4|TRBJ2-5|many
CASSPARGGGGETQYF
TGTGCCAGCAGTCCCGCCCGAGGGGGTGGGGGAGAGACCCAGTACTTC
>TRBD1|TRBV20-1|TRBJ1-1|NA
CSAGQGAITEAFF
TGCAGTGCGGGACAGGGGGCGATCACTGAAGCTTTCTTT
>NA|TRBV19|TRBJ1-2|many
CASSPGNPSTGYTF
TGTGCCAGTAGTCCCGGGAATCCCTCGACTGGCTACACCTTC
>NA|TRBV5-1|TRBJ1-1|few
CASSSEGYTEAFF
TGCGCCAGCAGCTCGGAGGGATACACTGAAGCTTTCTTT
>TRBD1|TRBV27|TRBJ1-2|many
CASSALLPGQGRFDYGYTF
TGTGCCAGCAGTGCCCTCCTCCCCGGACAGGGGAGGTTTGACTATGGCTACACCTTC
>NA|TRBV3-1|TRBJ2-1|many
CASSPGPTAEQFF
TGTGCCAGCAGCCCGGGGCCCACGGCGGAGCAGTTCTTC
>NA|TRBV6-5|TRBJ1-2|many
CASSYSPTTSGSGYTF
TGTGCCAGCAGTTACTCGCCCACCACCAGTGGAAGTGGCTACACCTTC
>TRBD2|TRBV9|TRBJ2-1|NA
CASRVSGRDYNEQFF
TGTGCCAGCAGGGTTAGCGGGAGAGACTACAATGAGCAGTTCTTC
>NA|TRBV2|TRBJ2-7|many
CASSANSYEQYF
TGTGCCAGCAGCGCTAACTCCTACGAGCAGTACTTC
>NA|TRBV4-1|TRBJ2-3|NA
CASSQDSGRGTDTQYF
TGCGCCAGCAGCCAAGATTCCGGGAGAGGCACAGATACGCAGTATTTT
>NA|TRBV19|TRBJ2-5|many
CASSPRDQETQYF
TGTGCCAGTAGCCCGCGGGACCAAGAGACCCAGTACTTC
>TRBD2|TRBV2|TRBJ2-2|many
CASTQKRGRDRALAGGRTGELFF
TGTGCCAGCACCCAGAAAAGGGGCCGGGACAGGGCTCTAGCGGGAGGCAGGACCGGGGAGCTGTTTTTT